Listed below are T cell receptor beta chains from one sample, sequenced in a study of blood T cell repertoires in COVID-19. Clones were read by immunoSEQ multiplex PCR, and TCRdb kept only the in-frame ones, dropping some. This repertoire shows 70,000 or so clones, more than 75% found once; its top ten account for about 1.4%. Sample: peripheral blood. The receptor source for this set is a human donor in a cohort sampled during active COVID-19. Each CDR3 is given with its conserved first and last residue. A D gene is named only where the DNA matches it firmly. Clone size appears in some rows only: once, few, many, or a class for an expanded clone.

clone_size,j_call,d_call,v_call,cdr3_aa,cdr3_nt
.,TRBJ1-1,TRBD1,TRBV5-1,CASSWETGGSTEAFF,TGCGCCAGCAGCTGGGAGACAGGGGGGAGCACTGAAGCTTTCTTT
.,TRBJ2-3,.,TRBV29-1,CSAGGDTQYF,TGCAGCGCCGGGGGAGATACGCAGTATTTT
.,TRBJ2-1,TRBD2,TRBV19,CASSTIAGRVHNEQFF,TGTGCCAGTAGTACAATAGCGGGACGGGTCCACAATGAGCAGTTCTTC
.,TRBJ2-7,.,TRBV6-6,CASSSSQGGGEQYF,TGTGCCAGCAGTTCTTCACAGGGTGGCGGCGAGCAGTACTTC
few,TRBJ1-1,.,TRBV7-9,CASSLAEAFF,TGTGCCAGCAGCTTGGCAGAAGCTTTCTTT
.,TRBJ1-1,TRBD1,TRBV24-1,CATSGGTGIYSEAFF,TGTGCCACCAGCGGGGGGACAGGGATTTATTCTGAAGCTTTCTTT
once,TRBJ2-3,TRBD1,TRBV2,CASRGGQGPDTQYF,TGTGCCAGCAGGGGAGGACAGGGCCCAGATACGCAGTATTTT
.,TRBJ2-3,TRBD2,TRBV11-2,CASSLAGGSSTDTQYF,TGTGCCAGCAGCTTAGCGGGAGGGTCCTCCACAGATACGCAGTATTTT
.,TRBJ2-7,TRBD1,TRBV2,CASRQGAYEQYF,TGTGCCAGCAGGCAGGGGGCCTACGAGCAGTACTTC
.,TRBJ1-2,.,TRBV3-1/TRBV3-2,CASSPPPHRDGYGYTF,TGTGCCAGCAGCCCCCCTCCCCACAGGGACGGCTATGGCTACACCTTC
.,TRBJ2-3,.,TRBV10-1,CASSSGGLDTDTQYF,TGCGCCAGCAGTTCGGGGGGCTTGGACACAGATACGCAGTATTTT
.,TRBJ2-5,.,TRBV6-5,CASRGGAWGETQYF,TGTGCCAGCAGAGGTGGGGCCTGGGGAGAGACCCAGTACTTC
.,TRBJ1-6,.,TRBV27,CASGAGPLNSPLHF,TGTGCCAGCGGCGCAGGGCCGCTAAATTCACCCCTCCACTTT
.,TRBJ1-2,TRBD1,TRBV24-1,CATSDWTGGSYGYTF,TGTGCCACCAGTGATTGGACAGGGGGAAGCTATGGCTACACCTTC
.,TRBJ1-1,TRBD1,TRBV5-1,CASSTGQGIWGTEAFF,TGCGCCAGCAGCACGGGACAGGGAATCTGGGGCACTGAAGCTTTCTTT
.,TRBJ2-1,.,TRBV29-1,CSVEGDPGNEQFF,TGCAGCGTTGAGGGAGACCCCGGCAATGAGCAGTTCTTC
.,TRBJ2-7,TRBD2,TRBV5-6,CASSLGLAGGFHEQYF,TGTGCCAGCAGCTTAGGACTAGCGGGAGGGTTCCACGAGCAGTACTTC
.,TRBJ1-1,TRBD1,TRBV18,CASSLTGLDTEAFF,TGTGCCAGCTCACTGACAGGGCTCGACACTGAAGCTTTCTTT
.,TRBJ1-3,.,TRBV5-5,CASSLAGGMGNTIYF,TGTGCCAGCAGCTTGGCCGGGGGAATGGGAAACACCATATATTTT
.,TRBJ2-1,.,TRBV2,CASNLARVEQFF,TGTGCCAGCAACCTAGCTCGGGTTGAGCAGTTCTTC
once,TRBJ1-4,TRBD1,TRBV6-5,CASSPTGTANEKLFF,TGTGCCAGCAGTCCTACCGGGACAGCTAATGAAAAACTGTTTTTT
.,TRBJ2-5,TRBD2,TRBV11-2,CASSLVPQVAGGTETQYF,TGTGCCAGCAGCTTAGTCCCTCAGGTAGCGGGAGGGACAGAGACCCAGTACTTC
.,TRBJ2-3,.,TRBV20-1,CSAAATDTQYF,TGCAGTGCCGCGGCCACAGATACGCAGTATTTT
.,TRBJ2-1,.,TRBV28,CASSLQGPNEQFF,TGTGCCAGCAGCCTACAGGGCCCCAATGAGCAGTTCTTC
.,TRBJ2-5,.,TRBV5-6,CASSPTGGETQYF,TGTGCCAGCAGCCCGACGGGTGGGGAGACCCAGTACTTC
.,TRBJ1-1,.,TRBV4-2,CASSPVGSLRSEAFF,TGTGCCAGCAGCCCTGTCGGGAGTCTTCGGTCTGAAGCTTTCTTT
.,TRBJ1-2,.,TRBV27,CASRPVGAGYGYTF,TGTGCCAGCAGGCCGGTGGGGGCCGGGTATGGCTACACCTTC
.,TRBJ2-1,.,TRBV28,CASSLYSSYNEQFF,TGTGCCAGCAGTTTATACAGCTCCTACAATGAGCAGTTCTTC
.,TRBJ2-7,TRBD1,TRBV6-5,CASREAGGGEQYF,TGTGCCAGCAGGGAGGCAGGGGGCGGCGAGCAGTACTTC
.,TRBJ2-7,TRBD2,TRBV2,CASKIAGKSSYEQYF,TGTGCCAGCAAAATAGCGGGTAAAAGCTCCTACGAGCAGTACTTC
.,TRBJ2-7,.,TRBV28,CASSLPGQLYEQYF,TGTGCCAGCAGCCTTCCGGGACAACTCTACGAGCAGTACTTC
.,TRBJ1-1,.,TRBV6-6,CASSYGQLNTEAFF,TGTGCCAGCAGTTACGGACAGTTGAACACTGAAGCTTTCTTT
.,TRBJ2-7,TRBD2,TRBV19,CASNDPGAGGPVF,TGTGCCAGTAATGATCCCGGGGCGGGAGGACCGGTCTTC
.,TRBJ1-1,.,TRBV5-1,CASRARGLMNTEAFF,TGCGCCAGCCGTGCCCGGGGACTCATGAACACTGAAGCTTTCTTT
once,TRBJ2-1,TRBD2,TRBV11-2,CASSAPGLAGGNEQFF,TGTGCCAGCAGCGCCCCGGGACTAGCGGGAGGTAATGAGCAGTTCTTC
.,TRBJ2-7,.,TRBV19,CASSRYRDNSYEQYF,TGTGCCAGTAGTAGATACCGGGACAACTCCTACGAGCAGTACTTC
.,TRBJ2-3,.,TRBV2,CASSEGWAGSTDTQYF,TGTGCCAGCAGTGAGGGTTGGGCGGGTAGCACAGATACGCAGTATTTT
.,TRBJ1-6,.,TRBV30,CAWGGNNSPLHF,TGTGCCTGGGGGGGGAATAATTCACCCCTCCACTTT
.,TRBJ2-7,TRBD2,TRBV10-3,CATRLRSGNYEQYF,TGTGCCACCCGATTACGGAGCGGGAACTACGAGCAGTACTTC
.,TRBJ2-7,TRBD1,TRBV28,CASGSQGDEQYF,TGTGCCAGCGGATCCCAGGGGGACGAGCAGTACTTC
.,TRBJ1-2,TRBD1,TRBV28,CASSWTGYGYTF,TGTGCCAGCAGCTGGACAGGGTACGGCTACACCTTC
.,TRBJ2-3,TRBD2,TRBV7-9,CASSLAWTSGVSTDTQYF,TGTGCCAGCAGCTTAGCTTGGACTAGCGGGGTTAGCACAGATACGCAGTATTTT
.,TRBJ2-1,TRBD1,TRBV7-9,CASRVGQTGIGNEQFF,TGTGCCAGCAGGGTGGGGCAGACAGGGATAGGGAATGAGCAGTTCTTC
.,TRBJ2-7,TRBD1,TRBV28,CASSLAQGFYEQYF,TGTGCCAGCAGTTTGGCACAGGGGTTTTACGAGCAGTACTTC
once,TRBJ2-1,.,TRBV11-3,CASSKGVRQFF,TGTGCCAGCAGCAAGGGGGTTAGGCAGTTCTTC
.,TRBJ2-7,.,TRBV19,CASSEYGGRDEQYF,TGTGCCAGTAGTGAGTACGGGGGTAGGGACGAGCAGTACTTC
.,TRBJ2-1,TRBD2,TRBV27,CASRAGLAGPNEQFF,TGTGCCAGCAGGGCGGGACTAGCGGGCCCGAATGAGCAGTTCTTC
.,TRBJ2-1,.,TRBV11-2,CASSLWYGGAGEQFF,TGTGCCAGCAGCTTATGGTATGGGGGGGCCGGGGAGCAGTTCTTC
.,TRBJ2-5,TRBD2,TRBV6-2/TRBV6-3,CASSYASGRSSRQETQYF,TGTGCCAGCAGTTACGCTAGCGGGAGGTCGAGCCGGCAAGAGACCCAGTACTTC
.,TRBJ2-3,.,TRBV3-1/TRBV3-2,CASSQEETDTQYF,TGTGCCAGCAGCCAAGAAGAGACAGATACGCAGTATTTT
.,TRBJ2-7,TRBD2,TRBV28,CASSLTSGSPYEQYF,TGTGCCAGCAGCCTGACTAGCGGGAGCCCCTACGAGCAGTACTTC
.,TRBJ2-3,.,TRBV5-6,CASSFADTQYF,TGTGCCAGCAGCTTCGCAGATACGCAGTATTTT
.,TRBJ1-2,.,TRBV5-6,CASSLGSLGYTF,TGTGCCAGCAGCTTGGGATCCCTAGGCTACACCTTC
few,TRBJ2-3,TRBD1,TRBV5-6,CASSRTGAYTDTQYF,TGTGCCAGCAGCCGGACAGGGGCCTACACAGATACGCAGTATTTT
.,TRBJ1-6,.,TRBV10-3,CAVSPTVNSPLHF,TGTGCCGTCAGCCCCACAGTGAATTCACCCCTCCACTTT